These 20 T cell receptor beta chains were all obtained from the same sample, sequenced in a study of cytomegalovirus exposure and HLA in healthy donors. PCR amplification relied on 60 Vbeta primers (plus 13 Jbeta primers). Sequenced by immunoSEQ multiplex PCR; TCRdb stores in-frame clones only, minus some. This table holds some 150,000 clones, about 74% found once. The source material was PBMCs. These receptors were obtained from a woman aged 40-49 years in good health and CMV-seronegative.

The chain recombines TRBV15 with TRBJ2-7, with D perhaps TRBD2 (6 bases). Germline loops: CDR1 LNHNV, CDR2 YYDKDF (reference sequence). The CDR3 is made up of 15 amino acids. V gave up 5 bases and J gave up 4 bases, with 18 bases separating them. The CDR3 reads CATSPRAGTGYEQYF. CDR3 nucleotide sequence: TGTGCCACCAGCCCGCGGGCGGGAACCGGGTACGAGCAGTACTTC. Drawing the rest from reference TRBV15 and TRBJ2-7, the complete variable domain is DAMVIQNPRYQVTQFGKPVTLSCSQTLNHNVMYWYQQKSSQAPKLLFHYYDKDFNNEADTPDNFQSRRPNTSFCFLDIRSPGLGDTAMYLCATSPRAGTGYEQYFGPGTRLTVT.

This CDR3 is CASSLVQGLWPEAFF. As DNA, the CDR3 is TGCGCCAGCAGCTTGGTCCAGGGACTTTGGCCTGAAGCTTTCTTT. The rearrangement uses TRBV5-1 and TRBJ1-1; D possibly corresponds to TRBD1 (5 bases). Germline V gene data show CDR1 as SGHRS and CDR2 as YFSETQ. This CDR3 is 15 amino acids long. Trimming took 0 bases from V and 6 from J, leaving 15 bases between them.

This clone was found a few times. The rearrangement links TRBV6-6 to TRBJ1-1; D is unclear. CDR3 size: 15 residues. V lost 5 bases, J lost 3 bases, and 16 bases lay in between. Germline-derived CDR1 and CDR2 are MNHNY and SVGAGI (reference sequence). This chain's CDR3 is CASSTPLQEDTEAFF. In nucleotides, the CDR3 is TGTGCCAGCAGTACCCCACTCCAGGAGGACACTGAAGCTTTCTTT.

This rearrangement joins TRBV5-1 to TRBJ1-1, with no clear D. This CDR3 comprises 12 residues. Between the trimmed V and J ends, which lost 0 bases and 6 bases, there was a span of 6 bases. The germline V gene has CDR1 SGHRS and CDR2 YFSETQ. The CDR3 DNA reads TGCGCCAGCAGCTTGGAGGGAGCTGAAGCTTTCTTT. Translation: CASSLEGAEAFF.

The chain's CDR3 is CASSSVGQGVDGYTF. CDR3 in DNA: TGCGCCAGCAGCAGTGTCGGGCAGGGGGTAGATGGCTACACCTTC. This sequence joins TRBV5-1 and TRBJ1-2, with TRBD1 matching over 7 bases. The ends lost 4 bases at V and 6 bases at J; junction bases unmatched: 12. The CDR3 consists of 15 residues. Germline values: CDR1 SGHRS, CDR2 YFSETQ.

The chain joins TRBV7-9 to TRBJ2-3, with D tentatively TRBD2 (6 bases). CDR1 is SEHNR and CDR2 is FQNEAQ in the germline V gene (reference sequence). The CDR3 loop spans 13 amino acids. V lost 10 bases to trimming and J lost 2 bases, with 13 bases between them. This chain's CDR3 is CATARGDTDTQYF. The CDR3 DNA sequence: TGTGCCACTGCGCGGGGTGACACAGATACGCAGTATTTT.

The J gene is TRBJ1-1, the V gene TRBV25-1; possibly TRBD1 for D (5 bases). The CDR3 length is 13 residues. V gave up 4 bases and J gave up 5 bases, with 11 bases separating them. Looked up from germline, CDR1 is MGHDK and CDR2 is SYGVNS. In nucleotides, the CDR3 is TGTGCCAGCAGTGGGTGGGGCGATACTGAAGCTTTCTTT. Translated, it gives CASSGWGDTEAFF.

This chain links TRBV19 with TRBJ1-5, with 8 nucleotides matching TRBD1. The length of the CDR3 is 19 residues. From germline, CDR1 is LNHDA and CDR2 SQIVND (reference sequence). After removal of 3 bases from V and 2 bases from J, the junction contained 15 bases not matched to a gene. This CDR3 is CASSIRDRLALFGNQPQHF. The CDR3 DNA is TGTGCCAGTAGTATCAGGGACAGGTTGGCGTTATTTGGCAATCAGCCCCAGCATTTT.

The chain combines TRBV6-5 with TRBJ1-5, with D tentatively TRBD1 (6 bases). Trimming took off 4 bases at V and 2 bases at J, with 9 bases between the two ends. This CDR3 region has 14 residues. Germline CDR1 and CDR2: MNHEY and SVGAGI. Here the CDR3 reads CASSLQGGNQPQHF. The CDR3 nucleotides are TGTGCCAGCAGTTTACAGGGCGGCAATCAGCCCCAGCATTTT.

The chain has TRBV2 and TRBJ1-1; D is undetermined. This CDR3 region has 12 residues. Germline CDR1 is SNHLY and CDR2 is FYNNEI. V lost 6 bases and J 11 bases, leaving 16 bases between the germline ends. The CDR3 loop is CASRGMGNGAFF. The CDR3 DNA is TGTGCCAGCAGGGGCATGGGTAATGGGGCTTTCTTT.

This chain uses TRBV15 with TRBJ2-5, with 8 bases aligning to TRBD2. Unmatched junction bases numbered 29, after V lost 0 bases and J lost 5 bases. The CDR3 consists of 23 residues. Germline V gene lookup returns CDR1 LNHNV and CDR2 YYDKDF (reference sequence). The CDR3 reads CATSRDSIIVWAGGRLIEETQYF. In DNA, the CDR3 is TGTGCCACCAGCAGAGATAGTATCATCGTGTGGGCGGGGGGAAGACTGATCGAGGAGACCCAGTACTTC.

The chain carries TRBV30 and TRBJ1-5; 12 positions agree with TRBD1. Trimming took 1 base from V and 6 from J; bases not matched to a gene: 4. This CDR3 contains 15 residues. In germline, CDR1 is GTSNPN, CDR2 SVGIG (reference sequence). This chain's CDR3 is CAWSGGQGAVQPQHF. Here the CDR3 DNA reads TGTGCCTGGAGTGGGGGACAGGGGGCTGTTCAGCCCCAGCATTTT.

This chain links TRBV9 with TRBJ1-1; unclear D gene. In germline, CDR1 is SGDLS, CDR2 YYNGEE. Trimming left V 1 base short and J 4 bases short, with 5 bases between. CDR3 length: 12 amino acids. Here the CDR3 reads CASSVLGTEAFF. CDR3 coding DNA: TGTGCCAGCAGCGTACTCGGCACTGAAGCTTTCTTT.

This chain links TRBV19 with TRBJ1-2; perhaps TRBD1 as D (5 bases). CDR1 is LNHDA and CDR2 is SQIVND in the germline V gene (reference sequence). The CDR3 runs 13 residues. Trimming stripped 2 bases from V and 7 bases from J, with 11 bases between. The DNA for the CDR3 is TGTGCCAGTAGTATAATCCCCAGGGCTGGCTACACCTTC. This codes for CASSIIPRAGYTF.

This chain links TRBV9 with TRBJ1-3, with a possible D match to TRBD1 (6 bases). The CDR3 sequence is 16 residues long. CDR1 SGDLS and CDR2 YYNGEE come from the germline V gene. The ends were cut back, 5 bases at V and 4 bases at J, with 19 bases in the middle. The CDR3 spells CASSALGGPLGNTIYF. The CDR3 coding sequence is TGTGCCAGCAGTGCCTTGGGGGGGCCCCTCGGAAACACCATATATTTT.

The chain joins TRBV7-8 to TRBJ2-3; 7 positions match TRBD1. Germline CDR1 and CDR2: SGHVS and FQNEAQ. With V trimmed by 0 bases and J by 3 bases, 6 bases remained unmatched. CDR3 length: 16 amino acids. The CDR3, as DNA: TGTGCCAGCAGCTTAGCCCCACAGGGGACGACAGATACGCAGTATTTT. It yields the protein CASSLAPQGTTDTQYF.

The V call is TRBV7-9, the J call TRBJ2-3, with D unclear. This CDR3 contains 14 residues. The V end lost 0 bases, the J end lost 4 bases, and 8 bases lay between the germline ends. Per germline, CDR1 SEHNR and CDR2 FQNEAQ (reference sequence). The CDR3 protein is CASSLARSPDTQYF. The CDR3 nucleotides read TGTGCCAGCAGCTTAGCGCGGTCCCCAGATACGCAGTATTTT.

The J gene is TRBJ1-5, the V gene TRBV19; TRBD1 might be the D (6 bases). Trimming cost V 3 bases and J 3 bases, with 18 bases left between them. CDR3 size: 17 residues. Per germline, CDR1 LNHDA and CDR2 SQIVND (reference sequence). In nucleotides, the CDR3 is TGTGCCAGTAGTATCCCCATGGACAGAGCTTACAATCAGCCCCAGCATTTT. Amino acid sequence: CASSIPMDRAYNQPQHF.

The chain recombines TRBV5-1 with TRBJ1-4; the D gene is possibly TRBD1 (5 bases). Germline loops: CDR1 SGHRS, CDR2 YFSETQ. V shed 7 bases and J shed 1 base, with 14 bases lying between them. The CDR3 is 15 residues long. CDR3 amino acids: CASQTGGLTNEKLFF. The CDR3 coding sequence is TGCGCCAGCCAGACGGGGGGACTAACTAATGAAAAACTGTTTTTT.

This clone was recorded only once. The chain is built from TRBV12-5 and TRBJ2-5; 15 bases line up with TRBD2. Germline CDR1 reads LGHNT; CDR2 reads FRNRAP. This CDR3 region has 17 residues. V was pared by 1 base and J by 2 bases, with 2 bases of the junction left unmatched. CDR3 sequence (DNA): TGTGCTAGTGGTTTGGGGACTAGCGGGGGGGCACAAGAGACCCAGTACTTC. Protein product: CASGLGTSGGAQETQYF.